This T cell receptor beta chain was obtained from a study of cytomegalovirus exposure and HLA in healthy donors. Study as a whole: In terms of ancestry, the Caucasian-associated cluster contained 80% to 90% of the roughly 360 genotyped donors. Whole-study results and caveats: Likely technical artifact: a cluster of highly shared sequence variants. More clonal expansion characterized HLA-associated TCR beta chains than equally common others in a later analysis.

PCR primers comprised 60 Vbeta and 13 Jbeta primers. TCRdb's table, derived via immunoSEQ multiplex PCR, lists solely in-frame clones and lacks some. The data show roughly 130,000 clones, with about 80% seen just once and 4% held by the top ten. A remark on this clone: What it recognizes is unknown.

The CDR3 extends over 11 amino acids. Germline CDR1 and CDR2: SQVTM and ANQGSEA. V and J are TRBV29-1 and TRBJ2-5; D remains ambiguous. The DNA end is a closer match to TRBJ2-7, so the J assignment may be wrong. This clonotype was sampled from a woman aged 40 to 55 in good health and CMV-seronegative. The sequenced sample was PBMCs. The CDR3 bases are TGCAGCCTAAAGACTGGCTACGAGCAGTACTTC. Protein sequence: CSLKTGYEQYF.